This TCR beta chain was found in a study of blood T cells in healthy people across ages. Study observations and caveats: Versus aged donors, long-lived donors had higher diversity and more naive CD4+ cells.

Alongside a J-beta primer mix, a sample-barcoded 5' primer served in a second PCR lasting roughly 6 to 12 cycles. TCRdb re-called the 5' RACE reads with MiXCR, one entry per CDR3 protein. The sample has about 800,000 distinct CDR3 sequences, just under 25% seen once. As concerns this clonotype: The antigen remains undetermined.

V lost 0 bases and J 3 bases, leaving 11 bases between the germline ends. The CDR3 extends over 15 amino acids. Germline V gene data show CDR1 as LGHNA and CDR2 as YSLEER. The study recruited healthy Caucasian donors from Russia who were aged about 6 to 95. These same records also appear under a second study, on T cells of mothers and their children. That study reports: For each mother, over 9.5 million TCR beta CDR3 reads were obtained, and for each child, a few million. Thymic selection shapes TCR recombination output similarly in related and unrelated pairs.

Sequencing was performed on blood. The source is a boy aged 10-17 years in good health. V is TRBV4-3 and J is TRBJ1-2, with a tentative D call TRBD1 (6 bases). DNA of the CDR3: TGCGCCAGCAGCCAAGAGCCACAGGGAGACTATGGCTACACCTTC. This encodes CASSQEPQGDYGYTF.